This T cell receptor beta chain stems from a study of PD-L1 blockade in urothelial cancer. About the study: Patients took up atezolizumab in 2014 at 1,200 mg intravenously every 3 weeks. Blood was tested 3 weeks (second dose) and 6 weeks into treatment.

Trimming left V 4 bases short and J 8 bases short, with 14 bases between. This CDR3 has 12 amino acids. Germline CDR1 and CDR2: GTSNPN and SVGIG (reference sequence). The data were produced by immunoSEQ multiplex PCR, yet TCRdb's version contains in-frame clones alone and is incomplete. The table lists approximately 110,000 clones, about 91% of them singletons. Time point described: peripheral blood 6 weeks after treatment start. This TCR was sampled from a man between 60 and 70 years old with urothelial cancer. The starting material was PBMCs, obtained around atezolizumab (anti-PD-L1) treatment. The chain employs TRBV30 and TRBJ1-2, with D perhaps matching TRBD1 (5 bases). This CDR3 is CAWTRGSGGYTF. CDR3 coding DNA: TGTGCCTGGACACGGGGGTCGGGGGGCTACACCTTC.